This passage covers 32 T cell receptor beta chains from one sample sequenced in a study of OX40 agonist ivuxolimab in advanced cancers. Libraries were prepared by immunoSEQ multiplex PCR; TCRdb keeps only in-frame clonotypes and omits some of them. The sample records about 42,000 clones, 70% to 90% being singletons. The sequenced sample was CD4+ or CD8+ T cells sorted from blood, obtained in a trial of the OX40 agonist ivuxolimab. The origin of the receptors is an adult with an advanced solid tumor such as melanoma, head and neck, liver or kidney cancer.

The chain combines TRBV28 with TRBJ1-6; tentative D call: TRBD1 (6 bases). This CDR3 comprises 15 residues. The germline CDR1 and CDR2 sequences are MDHEN and SYDVKM. Trimming took off 4 bases at V and 8 bases at J, with 15 bases between the two ends. The DNA for the CDR3 is TGTGCCAGCAGTTCCTTACAGGGTCTGGATTCACCCCTCCACTTT. It codes for CASSSLQGLDSPLHF. The variable domain in full, with the rest retrieved from reference TRBV28 and TRBJ1-6, is DVKVTQSSRYLVKRTGEKVFLECVQDMDHENMFWYRQDPGLGLRLIYFSYDVKMKEKGDIPEGYSVSREKKERFSLILESASTNQTSMYLCASSSLQGLDSPLHFGNGTRLTVT.

Concerning this clone: This CDR3 is also generated by other DNA sequences in the sample. The chain is built from TRBV4-3 and TRBJ2-1, with 8 bases that match TRBD2. Germline values: CDR1 LGHNA, CDR2 YSLEER. The J segment lost 3 bases and the V segment lost 3 bases, leaving 7 bases of the junction unmatched. The CDR3 extends over 16 amino acids. The CDR3 nucleotides read TGCGCCAGCAGCCAGTATAGCGGGGTAAGCTACAATGAGCAGTTCTTC. It specifies CASSQYSGVSYNEQFF.

The V call is TRBV6-5, the J call TRBJ1-1, with a tentative D call TRBD1 (5 bases). The CDR3 covers 15 residues. Trimming took 5 bases from V and 4 from J, leaving 17 bases between them. CDR1 and CDR2 (germline): MNHEY, SVGAGI. CDR3 nucleotide sequence: TGTGCCAGCAGTCGAACCTACCGGGACTCCACTGAAGCTTTCTTT. This codes for CASSRTYRDSTEAFF.

V usage is TRBV11-3 and J usage is TRBJ2-1, with 9 bases fitting TRBD1. The CDR3 totals 13 residues. CDR1 is SGHNT and CDR2 is YENEEA in the germline V gene. Trimming at V came to 8 bases and at J to 6 bases, leaving 5 bases not matched to a gene. CDR3 protein: CASAPDRGNEQFF. In DNA, the CDR3 is TGTGCCAGCGCCCCGGACAGGGGCAATGAGCAGTTCTTC.

V is TRBV7-6 and J is TRBJ1-1; the D gene is possibly TRBD1 (5 bases). The CDR3 has 13 amino acids. The germline CDR1 and CDR2 sequences are SGHVS and FNYEAQ. V lost 0 bases and J 7 bases, leaving 9 bases between the germline ends. CDR3 DNA sequence: TGTGCCAGCAGCTTAGCGGGGGGAGATGAAGCTTTCTTT. Its translation: CASSLAGGDEAFF.

J is TRBJ2-3 and V is TRBV9; TRBD1 matches at 9 bases. Germline CDR1 SGDLS, CDR2 YYNGEE. This CDR3 is 14 amino acids long. J lost 4 bases, V lost 3 bases, and 3 bases had no gene match. Here the CDR3 reads CASSAGQGPDTQYF. In nucleotides, the CDR3 is TGTGCCAGCAGCGCCGGACAGGGGCCAGATACGCAGTATTTT.

The chain has TRBV6-6 and TRBJ2-7; a weak D match, TRBD2 (6 bases). Trimming cost V 6 bases and J 4 bases, with 16 bases left between them. The CDR3 has 14 amino acids. CDR1 and CDR2 from the germline V gene are MNHNY and SVGAGI (reference sequence). The CDR3 spells CASSWRTDYYEQYF. The CDR3 nucleotides are TGTGCCAGCAGCTGGAGGACGGACTATTACGAGCAGTACTTC.

This clone was seen once. The chain couples TRBV4-3 to TRBJ2-7; D ambiguous. The CDR3 is made up of 15 amino acids. V lost 0 bases and J lost 1, with 10 bases in between. The V gene's germline CDR1 is LGHNA and CDR2 YSLEER. The CDR3 sequence: CASSQDHAQSYEQYF. The DNA of the CDR3 is TGCGCCAGCAGCCAAGATCATGCACAATCCTACGAGCAGTACTTC.

This chain links TRBV6-1 with TRBJ1-1; no reliable D call. Trimming removed 2 bases at V and 13 bases at J, with 2 bases between. The CDR3 sequence is 8 residues long. Germline CDR1 and CDR2: MNHNS and SASEGT. The CDR3 sequence is CASSEYFF. The CDR3 region has the DNA TGTGCCAGCAGTGAATATTTCTTT.

The chain joins TRBV9 to TRBJ2-5; D ambiguous. The V end lost 4 bases, the J end lost 6 bases, and 16 bases lay between the germline ends. Germline V CDR1 and CDR2: SGDLS, YYNGEE. CDR3 length: 14 residues. The chain's CDR3 is CASSPEGQKQTQYF. The CDR3 coding sequence is TGTGCCAGCAGCCCCGAAGGCCAGAAGCAGACCCAGTACTTC.

CDR3 bases: TGTGCCAGCAGCTTAGTCGGGGGGGCCGGCTATGAGCAGTTCTTC. It codes for CASSLVGGAGYEQFF. The gene calls are TRBV11-3 and TRBJ2-1; 8 bases align to TRBD2. With 1 base clipped from V and 8 bases from J, the junction kept 7 bases outside the gene matches. The CDR3 length is 15 residues. Germline CDR1 SGHNT, CDR2 YENEEA.

The gene calls are TRBV19 and TRBJ2-7; D remains unclear. V was clipped by 5 bases and J by 6 bases, with 14 bases between them. The CDR3 is 13 amino acids. Germline-derived CDR1 and CDR2 are LNHDA and SQIVND (reference sequence). CDR3 amino acids: CASSSRSLGEQYF. CDR3 nucleotides: TGTGCCAGTAGTTCCCGGTCCCTTGGCGAGCAGTACTTC.

J is TRBJ1-4 and V is TRBV12-2; the table's D call, TRBD1, has no DNA check behind it. TRBV12-2 is shown as a pseudogene. There are 15 residues in the CDR3. CDR3 sequence: CASRRKTGSNEKLFF. Written as DNA, the CDR3 is TGTGCAAGTCGCCGAAAGACAGGGTCAAATGAAAAACTGTTTTTT.

The chain couples TRBV9 to TRBJ1-2, with D unresolved. Germline V CDR1 and CDR2: SGDLS, YYNGEE. This CDR3 region has 15 residues. V was pared by 4 bases and J by 4 bases, with 17 bases between. CDR3 in amino acids: CASSPIPGGSYGYTF. CDR3 nucleotides: TGTGCCAGCAGCCCAATTCCGGGCGGTTCCTATGGCTACACCTTC.

This clone showed up just once. The chain has TRBV6-1 and TRBJ2-5, with D possibly TRBD1 on 5 matching bases. The length of the CDR3 is 12 residues. Germline CDR1 reads MNHNS; CDR2 reads SASEGT. V was cut by 6 bases and J by 1 base, with 6 bases left in between. CDR3 sequence: CASRGVQETQYF. CDR3 nucleotides: TGTGCCAGCAGAGGGGTCCAAGAGACCCAGTACTTC.

The CDR3 coding sequence is TGCGCCAGCAGCCAAACCCTCAACAGGGGTCTAAACAATGAGCAGTTCTTC. It is translated as CASSQTLNRGLNNEQFF. The chain links TRBV4-1 to TRBJ2-1, with 7 bases identical to TRBD1. Germline trimming cut 2 bases from V and 5 bases from J; bases unmatched to any gene: 12. CDR3 size: 17 residues. Germline V gene lookup returns CDR1 MGHRA and CDR2 YSYEKL.

This clone rates as medium-sized. The chain uses TRBV5-1 and TRBJ2-7, with 7 nucleotides matching TRBD1. Germline CDR1 SGHRS, CDR2 YFSETQ. CDR3 length: 14 residues. Trimming removed 4 bases from V and 3 bases from J; junction bases left unmatched: 7. CDR3 nucleotides: TGCGCCAGCAGCCAGCGACAGGGTAACTACGAGCAGTACTTC. Amino acid sequence: CASSQRQGNYEQYF.

The V call is TRBV5-6, the J call TRBJ2-7; no definite D call. Trimming cost V 4 bases and J 0 bases, with 8 bases left between them. The CDR3 covers 13 residues. CDR1 SGHDT and CDR2 YYEEEE come from the germline V gene. The CDR3 loop reads CASSPGDSYEQYV. The CDR3 region has the DNA TGTGCCAGCAGCCCAGGAGACTCCTACGAGCAGTACGTC.

CDR3 nucleotides: TGTGCCAGCAGCGCAGATAATTCACCCCTCCACTTT. As protein: CASSADNSPLHF. The chain is built from TRBV9 and TRBJ1-6; D gene unclear. Trimming left V 3 bases short and J 5 bases short, with 3 bases between. This CDR3 spans 12 amino acids. From germline, CDR1 is SGDLS and CDR2 YYNGEE. The variable domain in full, completed from reference TRBV9 and TRBJ1-6, reads DSGVTQTPKHLITATGQRVTLRCSPRSGDLSVYWYQQSLDQGLQFLIQYYNGEERAKGNILERFSAQQFPDLHSELNLSSLELGDSALYFCASSADNSPLHFGNGTRLTVT.

The chain has TRBV15 and TRBJ1-3; D ambiguous. Germline CDR1 LNHNV, CDR2 YYDKDF (reference sequence). V shed 3 bases and J shed 1 base, with 10 bases lying between them. This CDR3 region has 15 residues. The CDR3 reads CATSRDKGSGNTIYF. CDR3 DNA sequence: TGTGCCACCAGCAGGGATAAAGGATCTGGAAACACCATATATTTT.

The chain joins TRBV6-5 to TRBJ1-1; 7 nucleotides agree with TRBD1. Trimming at V came to 2 bases and at J to 0 bases, leaving 3 bases not matched to a gene. From germline, CDR1 is MNHEY and CDR2 SVGAGI. The length of the CDR3 is 15 residues. The CDR3 sequence: CASSYQGGMNTEAFF. CDR3 DNA sequence: TGTGCCAGCAGTTACCAGGGGGGCATGAACACTGAAGCTTTCTTT.

The CDR3 loop reads CASSQSGRPPTAYTGELFF. CDR3 sequence (DNA): TGCGCCAGCAGTCAATCGGGCCGTCCACCGACAGCCTACACCGGGGAGCTGTTTTTT. This sequence joins TRBV23-1 and TRBJ2-2; perhaps TRBD1 as D (5 bases). TRBV23-1 carries the ORF label, with uncertain function. V dropped 0 bases and J dropped 3 bases, with 20 bases sitting between them. The CDR3 totals 19 residues.

The V gene is TRBV10-3, the J gene TRBJ2-7, with TRBD1 matching 7 bases. This CDR3 spans 12 amino acids. With V trimmed by 10 bases and J by 3 bases, 6 bases remained unmatched. Germline-derived CDR1 and CDR2 are ENHRY and SYGVKD. CDR3 nucleotide sequence: TGTGCCACCCAGGGGGACCGCTACGAGCAGTACTTC. Translating it yields CATQGDRYEQYF.

J is TRBJ2-3 and V is TRBV6-1; D assignment may be TRBD1 or TRBD2 (5 bases each). Germline lookup yields CDR1 MNHNS and CDR2 SASEGT. V was pared by 8 bases and J by 0 bases, with 9 bases between. This CDR3 is built from 13 residues. The CDR3 sequence is CASRDGSTDTQYF. The CDR3 DNA follows: TGTGCCAGCCGGGACGGAAGCACAGATACGCAGTATTTT.

The V call is TRBV19, the J call TRBJ1-1; 8 positions agree with TRBD1. The V gene's germline CDR1 is LNHDA and CDR2 SQIVND (reference sequence). The CDR3 sequence is 13 residues long. Losses at the gene ends were 9 bases for V and 4 bases for J; bases not matched to a gene: 7. The CDR3, as DNA: TGTGCCAGACCAGACAGGGGTGCCACTGAAGCTTTCTTT. It codes for CARPDRGATEAFF.

The CDR3 sequence: CASSMGLAGAGETQYF. The CDR3 DNA follows: TGTGCCAGCAGCATGGGACTAGCGGGGGCTGGTGAGACCCAGTACTTC. The chain has TRBV7-9 and TRBJ2-5, with TRBD2 identical over 14 bases. Germline-derived CDR1 and CDR2 are SEHNR and FQNEAQ (reference sequence). V was clipped by 5 bases and J by 5 bases; unmatched bases: 7. CDR3 length: 16 residues. The whole variable domain, remainder taken from reference TRBV7-9 and TRBJ2-5, is DTGVSQNPRHKITKRGQNVTFRCDPISEHNRLYWYRQTLGQGPEFLTYFQNEAQLEKSRLLSDRFSAERPKGSFSTLEIQRTEQGDSAMYLCASSMGLAGAGETQYFGPGTRLLVL.

This chain joins TRBV11-2 and TRBJ1-1; unclear D gene. The CDR3 covers 11 residues. Trimming shortened V by 6 bases and J by 4 bases, and 6 bases separated the two germline ends. The germline CDR1 and CDR2 sequences are SGHAT and FQNNGV. The CDR3 coding sequence is TGTGCCAGCAGACTAGGCACTGAAGCTTTCTTT. This sequence encodes CASRLGTEAFF. Drawing the rest from reference TRBV11-2 and TRBJ1-1, the complete variable domain is EAGVAQSPRYKIIEKRQSVAFWCNPISGHATLYWYQQILGQGPKLLIQFQNNGVVDDSQLPKDRFSAERLKGVDSTLKIQPAKLEDSAVYLCASRLGTEAFFGQGTRLTVV.

The V call is TRBV6-1, the J call TRBJ1-1; no definite D call. CDR1 is MNHNS, CDR2 SASEGT, per germline. V was clipped by 6 bases and J by 0 bases, with 11 bases between them. This CDR3 has 14 residues. CDR3 sequence: CASSRTEMNTEAFF. CDR3 coding DNA: TGTGCCAGCAGCCGAACGGAGATGAACACTGAAGCTTTCTTT.

The J gene is TRBJ1-3, the V gene TRBV19; D ambiguous. Trimming removed 1 base at V and 1 base at J, with 5 bases between. Germline CDR1 LNHDA, CDR2 SQIVND (reference sequence). This CDR3 has 14 amino acids. This CDR3 is CASSIGVSGNTIYF. In DNA form, the CDR3 reads TGTGCCAGTAGTATAGGGGTTTCTGGAAACACCATATATTTT.

The gene calls are TRBV11-2 and TRBJ2-7; possibly TRBD1 for D (5 bases). V gave up 5 bases and J gave up 2 bases, with 16 bases separating them. In germline, CDR1 is SGHAT, CDR2 FQNNGV. The CDR3 contains 15 residues. The CDR3 is CASSLLQGGTYEQYV. The CDR3 region has the DNA TGTGCCAGCAGCCTTCTCCAGGGTGGCACCTACGAGCAGTACGTC.

This clone was seen a handful of times. The V gene is TRBV14, the J gene TRBJ1-6; no clear D gene. With 6 bases removed from V and 5 bases from J, the gap between germline ends came to 14 bases. The CDR3 is 15 residues long. Germline V CDR1 and CDR2: SGHDN, FVKESK. The chain's CDR3 is CASRLSGDNNSPLHF. As DNA, the CDR3 is TGTGCCAGCAGACTCTCAGGCGACAATAATTCACCCCTCCACTTT.

This sequence joins TRBV4-3 and TRBJ2-7; D is unclear. The CDR3 totals 13 residues. Germline-derived CDR1 and CDR2 are LGHNA and YSLEER. Deletions cut 1 base from V and 7 bases from J, with 11 bases between. The CDR3 here is CASSQGLGLEQYF. CDR3 bases: TGCGCCAGCAGCCAAGGTTTAGGGCTGGAGCAGTACTTC.